These 27 T cell receptor beta chains were sequenced from one sample in a study of monozygotic twins with inflammatory bowel disease. TCRdb re-called the 5' RACE reads, yielding one record per CDR3 amino acid sequence without DNA. Listed are some 210,000 distinct CDR3 sequences; around 1.5% falls within the top ten. Sequencing used blood. The receptors originated from a human donor with ulcerative colitis or Crohn's disease, or a healthy co-twin of an affected twin (not recorded which).

The chain joins TRBV7-6 to TRBJ2-5; checking the TCRdb D call of TRBD1 is not possible without DNA. The CDR3 extends over 15 amino acids. Germline loops: CDR1 SGHVS, CDR2 FNYEAQ. This chain's CDR3 is CASSYGTGVSETQYF.

This sequence joins TRBV29-1 and TRBJ1-2; TCRdb indicates TRBD1, and absent DNA this call remains unverified. Germline CDR1 and CDR2: SQVTM and ANQGSEA. The CDR3 covers 12 residues. CDR3 region: CSVDREAYGYTF.

The chain has TRBV4-1 and TRBJ2-2; the TRBD2 assignment by TCRdb is unverifiable without DNA. There are 15 residues in the CDR3. Germline V gene sequence: CDR1 MGHRA, CDR2 YSYEKL. CDR3: CASSRNGGATGELFF.

The chain links TRBV20-1 to TRBJ2-5; TCRdb picks TRBD2, but there is no DNA to check that call. The CDR3 sequence is 14 residues long. Germline CDR1 DFQATT, CDR2 SNEGSKA (reference sequence). The CDR3 loop is CSAGTSGAQETQYF.

The chain is built from TRBV2 and TRBJ2-1. This CDR3 has 15 amino acids. Germline V gene sequence: CDR1 SNHLY, CDR2 FYNNEI. The CDR3 region is CASSLGVSKSNEQFF.

V and J are TRBV5-5 and TRBJ1-4; lacking DNA, the TRBD1 call made by TCRdb goes unchecked. Germline V gene data show CDR1 as SGHKS and CDR2 as YYEKEE (reference sequence). This CDR3 spans 14 amino acids. CDR3 sequence reads: CASSLDAGMEKLFF.

The chain is built from TRBV5-6 and TRBJ1-1; TCRdb designates TRBD1, a call that cannot be tested without DNA. The germline V gene has CDR1 SGHDT and CDR2 YYEEEE. The CDR3 has 13 amino acids. The CDR3 loop is CASRRPGGPEAFF.

This chain uses TRBV6-1 with TRBJ2-1. The CDR3 spans 13 residues. Germline CDR1 and CDR2: MNHNS and SASEGT. This CDR3 reads CASGSAIYNEQFF.

This chain connects TRBV5-4 to TRBJ2-1; TCRdb outputs TRBD2, but without DNA this stays unchecked. Germline values: CDR1 SGHNT, CDR2 YYREEE (reference sequence). The CDR3 totals 15 residues. CDR3 protein: CASSYSGGAVSEQFF.

This sequence joins TRBV5-1 and TRBJ2-7; TCRdb designates TRBD2, a call that cannot be tested without DNA. CDR3 length equals 14 residues. Germline CDR1 reads SGHRS; CDR2 reads YFSETQ. CDR3 residues: CASSGTSGSTEQYF.

The chain is built from TRBV18 and TRBJ1-1. Germline CDR1 is KGHSH and CDR2 is LQKENI. This CDR3 contains 15 residues. CDR3 region: CASSAIHGLTTEAFF.

This chain uses TRBV7-9 with TRBJ1-2. Looked up from germline, CDR1 is SEHNR and CDR2 is FQNEAQ (reference sequence). This CDR3 is 14 amino acids long. The CDR3 loop is CASSERTQTTGYTF.

V usage is TRBV7-2 and J usage is TRBJ1-3; lacking DNA, the TRBD1 call made by TCRdb goes unchecked. Looked up from germline, CDR1 is SGHTA and CDR2 is FQGNSA. CDR3 length: 15 residues. CDR3 protein: CASSLTGLSGNTIYF.

This chain uses TRBV7-8 with TRBJ2-7; TCRdb calls TRBD1, which cannot be checked without DNA. The CDR3 totals 15 residues. CDR1 is SGHVS, CDR2 FQNEAQ, per germline. CDR3 sequence reads: CASSLALGGAYEQYF.

The rearrangement uses TRBV12-3 or TRBV12-4 and TRBJ2-1; TCRdb's D call of TRBD1 is untestable without DNA. CDR3 size: 14 residues. CDR3 region: CASSSRTVSNEQFF.

The J gene is TRBJ2-3, the V gene TRBV20-1. The CDR3 has 13 amino acids. In germline, CDR1 is DFQATT, CDR2 SNEGSKA (reference sequence). The CDR3 loop reads CSARQPSTDTQYF.

The chain joins TRBV5-1 to TRBJ2-1. Germline lookup yields CDR1 SGHRS and CDR2 YFSETQ. The CDR3 is 13 amino acids. CDR3 protein: CASSLSSYNEQFF.

V usage is TRBV7-9 and J usage is TRBJ2-7. CDR3 length: 13 residues. CDR1 and CDR2 (germline): SEHNR, FQNEAQ (reference sequence). The CDR3 spells CASSPQPSYEQYF.

This chain connects TRBV5-1 to TRBJ1-1; without DNA, the TCRdb call of TRBD1 cannot be checked. Germline CDR1 is SGHRS and CDR2 is YFSETQ. CDR3 size: 13 residues. The CDR3 sequence is CASRIQGGTEAFF.

The chain combines TRBV5-6 with TRBJ1-2; the TCRdb call, TRBD1, lacks DNA for checking. Germline assignment: CDR1 SGHDT and CDR2 YYEEEE. The CDR3 contains 17 residues. The CDR3 protein is CASSLPVSRQGVGGYTF.

The chain is built from TRBV20-1 and TRBJ2-1; TCRdb's D call of TRBD2 is untestable without DNA. Germline-derived CDR1 and CDR2 are DFQATT and SNEGSKA (reference sequence). The CDR3 consists of 14 residues. The CDR3 sequence is CSANQRGVYNEQFF.

This chain joins TRBV20-1 and TRBJ1-5; as DNA is missing, the TRBD1 call by TCRdb cannot be tested. Germline CDR1 and CDR2: DFQATT and SNEGSKA (reference sequence). This CDR3 has 13 amino acids. CDR3: CSAGQGFGQPQHF.

This rearrangement joins TRBV6-6 to TRBJ2-5; TCRdb returns TRBD1, unconfirmable since there is no DNA. CDR1 is MNHNY, CDR2 SVGAGI, per germline (reference sequence). The CDR3 totals 14 residues. This CDR3 reads CASSLRDTQETQYF.

The rearrangement joins TRBV5-1 to TRBJ2-1; with no DNA, the TCRdb D assignment of TRBD1 cannot be verified. The CDR3 covers 17 residues. CDR1 is SGHRS, CDR2 YFSETQ, per germline. CDR3 sequence reads: CASSFPHGRQGADEQFF.

The CDR3 is CASSWGQDYGYTF. The chain joins TRBV7-9 to TRBJ1-2; no DNA is available, so the TRBD1 call from TCRdb remains unchecked. Germline CDR1 is SEHNR and CDR2 is FQNEAQ (reference sequence). The CDR3 totals 13 residues.

The chain combines TRBV7-2 with TRBJ2-7; absent DNA, TCRdb's TRBD1 call cannot be checked. This CDR3 has 14 amino acids. Germline CDR1 is SGHTA and CDR2 is FQGNSA. CDR3 residues: CASSRGFASYEQYF.

The chain is built from TRBV9 and TRBJ2-1. Germline-derived CDR1 and CDR2 are SGDLS and YYNGEE. The CDR3 totals 14 residues. This CDR3 reads CASSGGSSYNEQFF.